This paragraph covers one T cell receptor (beta chain) sequence. This specimen comes from a study of T cells expressing NK-cell markers. Study background: Within the sequenced cohort of eight donors, seven exhibited HCMV seropositivity and one was seronegative.

TCRdb reworked the 5' RACE reads into one entry per CDR3 protein, no DNA. The table counts a few hundred thousand distinct CDR3 sequences; more than 1.4% lies in the top ten. The sample taken for sequencing was blood T cells: a sorted CD56 or NKG2C T cell subset, CD4+ or CD8+ T cells, or bulk PBMC T cells (not recorded which). This sequence originates from a woman in her forties or fifties in good health.

The CDR3 loop is CASSPGDRGSTEAFF. The chain carries TRBV3-1 and TRBJ1-1; TCRdb names TRBD1, which stays unverified in the absence of DNA. The germline V gene encodes CDR1 LGHDT and CDR2 YNNKEL (reference sequence). CDR3 length equals 15 residues.